This TCR beta chain was identified during a study of shared clonotypes between healthy human individuals. For the study at large: Every donor yielded three CD4 naive, three CD4 memory, two CD8 naive and one CD8 memory plate.

Naive CD8 populations comprised CD45RO-negative cells positively selected for CCR7, excluding terminally differentiated effector memory CD45RA+ cells. Libraries were prepared by immunoSEQ multiplex PCR; TCRdb keeps only in-frame clonotypes and omits some of them. The sample yields under 2,000,000 clones, about 94% seen once. In its sample, this clone was seen once. The V gene end was trimmed by 0 bases and the J gene end by 4 bases; junction bases not matched to a gene: 3. Germline V lookup: CDR1 SGDLS, CDR2 YYNGEE. The CDR3 spans 16 residues. The source of this sequence is a man aged 18 to 29 in good health. The material sequenced was naive CD8+ T cells sorted from blood. The chain couples TRBV9 to TRBJ2-1, with TRBD2 matching 11 bases. CDR3 DNA sequence: TGTGCCAGCAGCGTAGCTACTAGCGGGAGTTACAATGAGCAGTTCTTC. It is translated as CASSVATSGSYNEQFF.